This entry lists 14 T cell receptor beta chains sequenced from one sample in a study of blood T cells in healthy people across ages. Then a second PCR, running about 6 to 11 cycles, was carried out with a sample-barcoded 5' primer and a J-beta primer mix. One entry per CDR3 protein, called by TCRdb with MiXCR from the 5' RACE reads. The table includes roughly 1.9 million distinct CDR3 sequences, around 42% detected once. Source material: blood. The receptors were gathered from a human donor in good health.

In its sample, this clonotype was seen a few times. The V call is TRBV4-3, the J call TRBJ1-6, with TRBD1 identical over 7 bases. The V segment lost 0 bases and the J segment 8 bases; nucleotides outside the gene matches: 10. CDR1 is LGHNA and CDR2 is YSLEER in the germline V gene. This CDR3 is built from 17 residues. The CDR3 DNA reads as TGCGCCAGCAGCCAAGACAGGGGGAATGTCGGTTATTCACCCCTCCACTTT. Its protein is CASSQDRGNVGYSPLHF.

This clonotype appeared a few times. The chain employs TRBV4-2 and TRBJ2-2; TRBD2 matches 13 bases. The CDR3 is 16 amino acids. V trimming: 4 bases; J trimming: 6 bases; junction bases outside the gene matches: 5. In germline, CDR1 is LGHNA, CDR2 YNFKEQ. The CDR3, as DNA: TGTGCCAGCAGCCCACTAGCGGGGGGGGTTCCCGGGGAGCTGTTTTTT. It specifies CASSPLAGGVPGELFF.

A remark on this clonotype: It is unclear where the CDR3 begins or ends on the DNA, so no DNA is shown, and the CDR3 is as TCRdb lists it. The rearrangement links TRBV7-2 to TRBJ2-7; the table calls TRBD2, which could not be checked here. The CDR3 region is 16 residues in length, termini included. Germline CDR1 is SGHTA and CDR2 is FQGNSA. The CDR3 sequence: CASSFVGSGSSYEQHF.

This clonotype turned up a few times. V usage is TRBV5-1 and J usage is TRBJ2-3, with unresolved D. V was shortened by 0 bases and J by 2 bases, with 10 bases between the two germline ends. Germline V gene sequence: CDR1 SGHRS, CDR2 YFSETQ. This CDR3 is built from 15 residues. The CDR3 DNA is TGCGCCAGCAGCTTGGTTATCCGCTACACAGATACGCAGTATTTT. It translates to CASSLVIRYTDTQYF.

This clonotype was seen a handful of times. The rearrangement uses TRBV4-3 and TRBJ2-7; no firm D call. With 0 bases removed from V and 5 bases from J, the gap between germline ends came to 11 bases. Per germline, CDR1 LGHNA and CDR2 YSLEER. The CDR3 runs 14 residues. CDR3 nucleotides: TGCGCCAGCAGCCAAGATTCCGATAGCAACGAGCAGTACTTC. Residues: CASSQDSDSNEQYF.

With respect to this clonotype: A junction end diverges from the germline sequence, so it may reflect a read error. The chain combines TRBV20-1 with TRBJ2-1; possibly TRBD1 for D (5 bases). Germline CDR1 reads DFQATT; CDR2 reads SNEGSKA (reference sequence). The CDR3 contains 15 residues. The CDR3 loop is CSARRGPAGANEQCF. Written as DNA, the CDR3 is TGCAGTGCTAGACGTGGACCCGCTGGGGCCAATGAGCAGTGCTTC.

CDR3 in amino acids: CASSFGIANYGYTF. The CDR3 DNA reads as TGCGCCAGCAGCTTCGGGATAGCTAACTATGGCTACACCTTC. The chain recombines TRBV5-1 with TRBJ1-2, with D unclear. Trimming pared 2 bases from V and 0 bases from J, leaving 8 bases between. From germline, CDR1 is SGHRS and CDR2 YFSETQ. The CDR3 length is 14 residues.

The chain employs TRBV7-9 and TRBJ1-2, with 10 bases matching TRBD1. The germline V gene has CDR1 SEHNR and CDR2 FQNEAQ (reference sequence). The V and J ends lost 5 bases and 4 bases, in that order; junction bases with no gene match: 10. The CDR3 is 16 residues long. Here the CDR3 reads CASSPIPDRGFYGYTF. Here the CDR3 DNA reads TGTGCCAGCAGCCCCATTCCGGACAGGGGGTTCTATGGCTACACCTTC.

This clonotype occurred many times. The V call is TRBV29-1, the J call TRBJ2-5; 7 bases agree with TRBD1. The length of the CDR3 is 12 residues. In germline, CDR1 is SQVTM, CDR2 ANQGSEA. With V trimmed by 6 bases and J by 2 bases, 3 bases remained unmatched. The CDR3 loop reads CSVGDRQETQYF. In nucleotides, the CDR3 is TGCAGCGTGGGGGACAGACAAGAGACCCAGTACTTC.

This clonotype appeared a few times. V gene TRBV18 combines with J gene TRBJ1-6; D possibly corresponds to TRBD1 (5 bases). V lost 6 bases to trimming and J lost 9 bases, with 21 bases between them. This CDR3 spans 16 amino acids. CDR1 and CDR2 (germline): KGHSH, LQKENI. The CDR3 here is CASSPPRDPTSSPLHF. In DNA, the CDR3 is TGTGCCAGCTCTCCGCCCCGGGACCCTACTTCTTCACCCCTCCACTTT.

As DNA, the CDR3 is TGCGCCAGCACGGACAGGGAGGGGACTGAAGCTTTCTTT. Protein: CASTDREGTEAFF. This chain uses TRBV4-1 with TRBJ1-1; 8 bases are a match to TRBD1. This CDR3 has 13 residues. CDR1 is MGHRA and CDR2 is YSYEKL in the germline V gene. Unmatched junction bases numbered 6, after V lost 7 bases and J lost 5 bases.

The rearrangement links TRBV6-1 to TRBJ1-2; 10 bases align to TRBD1. This CDR3 has 15 residues. Germline CDR1 MNHNS, CDR2 SASEGT. Losses at the gene ends were 3 bases for V and 4 bases for J; bases not matched to a gene: 5. CDR3 in amino acids: CASSEVTGGFYGYTF. Written as DNA, the CDR3 is TGTGCCAGCAGTGAGGTGACAGGGGGCTTCTATGGCTACACCTTC.

The rearrangement joins TRBV7-2 to TRBJ2-7; 10 bases line up with TRBD2. The CDR3 runs to 16 residues. J lost 4 bases, V lost 4 bases, and 10 bases had no gene match. Looked up from germline, CDR1 is SGHTA and CDR2 is FQGNSA. CDR3 residues: CASSSPRGLAQYEQYF. The CDR3 nucleotides read TGTGCCAGCAGCTCACCCAGGGGACTAGCGCAGTACGAGCAGTACTTC.

About this clonotype: One end of the junction does not line up with germline, which may come from a read error. The J gene is TRBJ1-5, the V gene TRBV20-1, with D perhaps TRBD1 (5 bases). The CDR3 runs 13 residues. The germline CDR1 and CDR2 sequences are DFQATT and SNEGSKA (reference sequence). Here the CDR3 DNA reads TGCAGTGCCGATCGGGACCGCAACCAGCCCCAGCATTTT. Amino acids: CSADRDRNQPQHF.